The 17 T cell receptor beta chains below were found in one sample sequenced in a study of CD8 T cells in Susac syndrome. Random hexamers were used to reverse transcribe an amount of roughly 0.5 to 1 ug RNA. A single record per CDR3 protein comes from TCRdb applying MiXCR to the immunoSEQ multiplex PCR reads. The sample contains just over 300,000 distinct CDR3 sequences, about 91% of which appear only once. Sequenced input: CD4+ T cells from PBMCs. The receptors stem from a human donor with multiple sclerosis.

This chain uses TRBV12-3 or TRBV12-4 with TRBJ1-1, with TRBD1 identical over 7 bases. Trimming took 7 bases from V and 4 from J; bases not matched to a gene: 6. This CDR3 region has 13 residues. CDR3 in amino acids: CASTRNRGTEAFF. The CDR3 DNA reads as TGTGCCAGCACCAGAAACAGGGGCACTGAAGCTTTCTTT.

This rearrangement joins TRBV18 to TRBJ1-2, with no clear D. The CDR3 sequence is 13 residues long. Trimming shortened V by 5 bases and J by 2 bases, and 9 bases separated the two germline ends. Looked up from germline, CDR1 is KGHSH and CDR2 is LQKENI. This CDR3 reads CASSSTENYGYTF. Here the CDR3 DNA reads TGTGCCAGCTCATCGACGGAAAACTATGGCTACACCTTC. Full variable domain (remainder filled in from reference TRBV18 and TRBJ1-2): NAGVMQNPRHLVRRRGQEARLRCSPMKGHSHVYWYRQLPEEGLKFMVYLQKENIIDESGMPKERFSAEFPKEGPSILRIQQVVRGDSAAYFCASSSTENYGYTFGSGTRLTVV.

This rearrangement joins TRBV29-1 to TRBJ2-1; TRBD2 is a possible D gene (6 bases). Trimming left V 1 base short and J 7 bases short, with 14 bases between. From germline, CDR1 is SQVTM and CDR2 ANQGSEA. There are 14 residues in the CDR3. CDR3 residues: CSVEVRAAGNEQFF. CDR3 in DNA: TGCAGCGTTGAAGTTAGGGCCGCGGGAAATGAGCAGTTCTTC.

The table lists this clonotype with a count of one. In DNA form, the CDR3 reads TGTGCCTGGAGCTATAAGGGTCAGCCCCAGCATTTT. It specifies CAWSYKGQPQHF. The gene calls are TRBV30 and TRBJ1-5; D remains unclear. The CDR3 sequence is 12 residues long. Trimming removed 3 bases from V and 6 bases from J, with 9 bases in between. Germline loops: CDR1 GTSNPN, CDR2 SVGIG (reference sequence).

As concerns this clonotype: An end of the junction differs from the germline gene, which may be a read error. The rearrangement links TRBV2 to TRBJ2-1, with TRBD1 identical over 8 bases. This CDR3 region has 15 residues. Germline lookup yields CDR1 SNHLY and CDR2 FYNNEI. CDR3 in DNA: TGTGCCAGCAGGGAAGGACAGGGACCCTACAATGAGCAGTTCTTC. It translates to CASREGQGPYNEQFF.

The V call is TRBV5-1, the J call TRBJ1-1, with a tentative D call TRBD1 (5 bases). Germline V gene lookup returns CDR1 SGHRS and CDR2 YFSETQ. Trimming removed 0 bases at V and 0 bases at J, with 12 bases between. The CDR3 has 16 amino acids. CDR3: CASSLEGVALNTEAFF. In DNA, the CDR3 is TGCGCCAGCAGCTTGGAAGGGGTGGCCTTGAACACTGAAGCTTTCTTT.

This rearrangement joins TRBV20-1 to TRBJ2-3; tentative D call: TRBD1 (5 bases). The V gene lost 1 base and the J gene lost 4 bases, with 9 bases spanning the gap. Germline V CDR1 and CDR2: DFQATT, SNEGSKA (reference sequence). There are 13 residues in the CDR3. CDR3 amino acids: CSARGEGADTQYF. CDR3 bases: TGCAGTGCTAGAGGCGAAGGGGCAGATACGCAGTATTTT.

This clonotype came up a few times. The DNA of the CDR3 is TGTGCCTGGAGCCCGGGACTAGCGGCGAACACCGGGGAGCTGTTTTTT. Protein: CAWSPGLAANTGELFF. The chain is built from TRBV30 and TRBJ2-2; 11 bases map to TRBD2. Losses at the gene ends were 3 bases for V and 0 bases for J; bases not matched to a gene: 3. The CDR3 is made up of 16 amino acids. Per the germline V gene, CDR1 is GTSNPN and CDR2 is SVGIG (reference sequence).

The chain combines TRBV30 with TRBJ2-5, with D possibly being TRBD2 (6 bases). Trimming pared 5 bases from V and 4 bases from J, leaving 14 bases between. Germline V gene sequence: CDR1 GTSNPN, CDR2 SVGIG (reference sequence). This CDR3 has 13 amino acids. CDR3: CAWAGGTRETQYF. CDR3 DNA: TGTGCCTGGGCCGGAGGGACGAGAGAGACCCAGTACTTC.

The V call is TRBV2, the J call TRBJ1-5; unclear D gene. Per the germline V gene, CDR1 is SNHLY and CDR2 is FYNNEI. Trimming stripped 9 bases from V and 4 bases from J, with 19 bases between. The CDR3 is 15 amino acids. The CDR3 coding sequence is TGTGCCAGTCGAGACACGGGATTAGCTAATCAGCCCCAGCATTTT. As protein: CASRDTGLANQPQHF.

This rearrangement joins TRBV6-2 or TRBV6-3 to TRBJ2-5; perhaps TRBD2 as D (5 bases). The V and J ends lost 6 bases and 1 base respectively, with 15 bases between them. This CDR3 has 15 residues. Germline loops: CDR1 MNHEY, CDR2 SVGEGT. As DNA, the CDR3 is TGTGCCAGCAGCTCCCCTCGGGATTTCCAAGAGACCCAGTACTTC. Its translation is CASSSPRDFQETQYF.

The V and J genes are TRBV9 and TRBJ2-6; D not certain. CDR1 and CDR2 from the germline V gene are SGDLS and YYNGEE. Trimming removed 3 bases at V and 9 bases at J, with 7 bases between. The CDR3 length is 12 residues. The CDR3 protein is CASSGVVNVLTF. The CDR3, as DNA: TGTGCCAGCAGCGGGGTGGTCAACGTCCTGACTTTC.

The chain links TRBV3-1 to TRBJ1-2, with D perhaps matching TRBD1 (5 bases). The CDR3 loop spans 14 amino acids. The germline V gene encodes CDR1 LGHDT and CDR2 YNNKEL (reference sequence). Between the trimmed V and J ends, which lost 2 bases and 8 bases, there was a span of 15 bases. The CDR3 DNA reads as TGTGCCAGCAGCCAATCAGGGCTCCCCCCAGGCTACACCTTC. Its translation is CASSQSGLPPGYTF.

V and J are TRBV11-2 and TRBJ2-4; 8 bases fit TRBD2. Germline CDR1 reads SGHAT; CDR2 reads FQNNGV. The CDR3 spans 21 residues. Unmatched junction bases numbered 22, after V lost 5 bases and J lost 1 base. The CDR3 coding sequence is TGTGCCAGCAGCCCCCGGATTGGAGCGGGGGACGGCCTAGGGGCCAAAAACATTCAGTACTTC. It codes for CASSPRIGAGDGLGAKNIQYF.

The chain carries TRBV15 and TRBJ2-4; D uncertain. V was pared by 0 bases and J by 5 bases, with 11 bases between. Germline CDR1 is LNHNV and CDR2 is YYDKDF (reference sequence). This CDR3 comprises 15 residues. CDR3 nucleotide sequence: TGTGCCACCAGCAGAGATCGGGTTCAAGAAAACATTCAGTACTTC. Translated: CATSRDRVQENIQYF.

The chain uses TRBV20-1 and TRBJ1-3; the D is unclear. Trimming left V 3 bases short and J 0 bases short, with 12 bases between. Germline V lookup: CDR1 DFQATT, CDR2 SNEGSKA (reference sequence). CDR3 length: 15 amino acids. The CDR3 sequence: CSASNSPSSGNTIYF. In DNA form, the CDR3 reads TGCAGTGCTAGTAACAGTCCGAGCTCTGGAAACACCATATATTTT.

The chain couples TRBV19 to TRBJ1-5; D call uncertain. The CDR3 extends over 17 amino acids. Trimming pared 3 bases from V and 3 bases from J, leaving 18 bases between. Germline V CDR1 and CDR2: LNHDA, SQIVND (reference sequence). Here the CDR3 DNA reads TGTGCCAGTAGTATGGGCCGCAGCGTCACGAACAATCAGCCCCAGCATTTT. Protein: CASSMGRSVTNNQPQHF.